This record looks at one T cell receptor beta chain sequence and its context. Its antigen is not known. Germline CDR1 is LNHDA and CDR2 is SQIVND (reference sequence). Trimming removed 9 bases from V and 4 bases from J; junction bases left unmatched: 8. This CDR3 is 13 amino acids long. With 60 Vbeta and 13 Jbeta primers, the PCR was carried out. Sequenced by immunoSEQ multiplex PCR; TCRdb stores in-frame clones only, minus some. Found here are over 150,000 clones, about 79% of them singletons; the top ten hold approximately 1.2%. The sample is drawn from a study of cytomegalovirus exposure and HLA in healthy donors. General study results and limits: The only immune exposure information that was available was CMV serostatus. Relative to the approximately 700-donor mean, N-insertions were reportedly fewer in an Asian-associated ancestry cluster in a later analysis.

This sequence originates from a girl aged 2-10 years in good health and CMV-seropositive. J is TRBJ1-1 and V is TRBV19, with 7 bases lining up with TRBD1. The material sequenced was PBMCs. The CDR3 here is CASIDRAGTEAFF. The CDR3 nucleotides read TGTGCCAGCATTGACAGGGCGGGCACTGAAGCTTTCTTT. Supplemented by reference TRBV19 and TRBJ1-1, the full variable domain reads DGGITQSPKYLFRKEGQNVTLSCEQNLNHDAMYWYRQDPGQGLRLIYYSQIVNDFQKGDIAEGYSVSREKKESFPLTVTSAQKNPTAFYLCASIDRAGTEAFFGQGTRLTVV.